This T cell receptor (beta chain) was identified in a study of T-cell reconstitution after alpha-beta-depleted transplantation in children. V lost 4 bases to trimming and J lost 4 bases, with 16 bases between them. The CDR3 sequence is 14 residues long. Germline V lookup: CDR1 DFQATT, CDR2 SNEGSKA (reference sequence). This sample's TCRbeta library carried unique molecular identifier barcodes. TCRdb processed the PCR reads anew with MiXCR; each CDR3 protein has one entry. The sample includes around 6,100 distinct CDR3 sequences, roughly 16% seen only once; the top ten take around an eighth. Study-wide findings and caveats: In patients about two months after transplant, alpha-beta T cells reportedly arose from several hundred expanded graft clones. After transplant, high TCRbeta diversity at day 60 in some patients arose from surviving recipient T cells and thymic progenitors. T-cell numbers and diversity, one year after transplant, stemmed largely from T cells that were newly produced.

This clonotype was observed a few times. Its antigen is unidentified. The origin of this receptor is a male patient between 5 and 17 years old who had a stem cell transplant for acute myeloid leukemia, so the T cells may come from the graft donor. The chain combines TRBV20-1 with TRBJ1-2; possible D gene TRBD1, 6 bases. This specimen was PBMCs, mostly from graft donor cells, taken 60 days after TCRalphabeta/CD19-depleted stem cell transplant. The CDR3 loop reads CSAMSGRGGYGYTF. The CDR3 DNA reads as TGCAGTGCTATGTCTGGCAGGGGTGGCTATGGCTACACCTTC.